This TCR beta chain was identified during a study of response to subunit inactivated influenza vaccine. Overall study findings and caveats: Authors suggested few new T cells are recruited by each seasonal influenza vaccination.

For this clonotype: Its antigen remains unidentified.

TCRdb reanalysed the RT-PCR reads using MiXCR and keeps one entry per CDR3 protein. The sample carries some 640,000 distinct CDR3 sequences, 11% to 15% recorded once. Germline V gene sequence: CDR1 SEHNR, CDR2 FQNEAQ (reference sequence). V lost 0 bases to trimming and J lost 7 bases; unmatched junction nucleotides: 6. The CDR3 is 16 amino acids. This TCR was recovered from a man aged 50 or older who received an inactivated influenza vaccine. Here the sequenced sample was PBMCs from blood, taken 14 to 15 days before vaccination. This sequence joins TRBV7-9 and TRBJ2-1, with 10 bases that match TRBD2. The CDR3 protein is CASSLAVTSGENEQFF. The CDR3 DNA follows: TGTGCCAGCAGCTTAGCTGTCACTAGCGGGGAGAATGAGCAGTTCTTC.